The clone carrying this T cell receptor beta chain was seen more than once but under ten times. Its antigen is unidentified. This specimen includes other DNA sequences encoding the same CDR3. This sample was included in a study of shared clonotypes between healthy human individuals. Study information: Two women and a few men aged 18 to 49 served as donors. Three CD4 naive, three CD4 memory, two CD8 naive and one CD8 memory plate were used per donor.

Partitioning of CD4+ cells yielded a CD45RA+ naive subset and a CD45RA-negative memory subset. Assay used: immunoSEQ multiplex PCR; TCRdb lists only in-frame clones, some missing. The sample has over a million clones; roughly 74% are singletons. General study findings and limits: Sharing across four donors was highest in naive CD4 (about 5%) and lowest in memory CD8 (approximately 0.4%).

This TCR was recovered from a man aged 18 to 35 in good health. Some clones in this sample may be carry-over from other donors' samples. The sample was memory CD4+ T cells from PBMCs. The subset here: CD45RA-negative fraction.

The CDR3 spells CAWSVGNTIYF. The CDR3 coding sequence is TGTGCCTGGAGTGTCGGAAACACCATATATTTT. The rearrangement links TRBV30 to TRBJ1-3; no definite D call. Trimming left V 0 bases short and J 4 bases short, with 1 base between. CDR3 length equals 11 residues. Germline V gene lookup returns CDR1 GTSNPN and CDR2 SVGIG (reference sequence).